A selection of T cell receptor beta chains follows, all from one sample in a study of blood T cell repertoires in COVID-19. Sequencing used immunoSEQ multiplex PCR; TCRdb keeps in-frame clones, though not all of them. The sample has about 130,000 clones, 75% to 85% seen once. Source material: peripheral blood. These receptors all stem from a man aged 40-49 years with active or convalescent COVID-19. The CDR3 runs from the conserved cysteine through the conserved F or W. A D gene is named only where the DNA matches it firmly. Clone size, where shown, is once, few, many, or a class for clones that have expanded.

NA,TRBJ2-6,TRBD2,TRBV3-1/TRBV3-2,TGTGCCAGCAATGGGGGGGCTGGGGCCAACGTCCTGACTTTC,CASNGGAGANVLTF
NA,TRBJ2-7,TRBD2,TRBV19,TGTGCCAGTAGTATCATGCTAGCGGGAGCGGGGGAGCAGTACTTC,CASSIMLAGAGEQYF
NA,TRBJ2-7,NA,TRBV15,TGTGCCACCAGCAGAGGAGGGGGGGACGAGCAGTACTTC,CATSRGGGDEQYF
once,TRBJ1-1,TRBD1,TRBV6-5,TGTGCCAGCAGGCGGGACAGGGGGAACACTGAAGCTTTCTTT,CASRRDRGNTEAFF
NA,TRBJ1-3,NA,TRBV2,TGTGCCAGCAGTGAAGGGGGCAGCATCTCTGGAAACACCATATATTTT,CASSEGGSISGNTIYF
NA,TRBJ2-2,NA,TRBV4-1,TGCGCCAGCAGCCGTGCTAGGTGGGAGGTTCTCCCGGGCACCGGGGAGCTGTTTTTT,CASSRARWEVLPGTGELFF
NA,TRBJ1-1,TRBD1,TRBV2,TGTGCCAGCAGTGAGACAGGGTGGGACACTGAAGCTTTCTTT,CASSETGWDTEAFF
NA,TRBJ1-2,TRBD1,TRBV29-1,TGCAGCGCGGGACAGGGGAACTATGGCTACACCTTC,CSAGQGNYGYTF
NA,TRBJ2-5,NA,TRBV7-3,TGTGCCAGCAGCTTCGGACAAAAACCCCACCAAGAGACCCAGTACTTC,CASSFGQKPHQETQYF
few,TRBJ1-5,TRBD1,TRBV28,TGTGCCAGCAGTTCCCGAGGGGACAGGCGTCGGAATCAGCCCCAGCATTTT,CASSSRGDRRRNQPQHF